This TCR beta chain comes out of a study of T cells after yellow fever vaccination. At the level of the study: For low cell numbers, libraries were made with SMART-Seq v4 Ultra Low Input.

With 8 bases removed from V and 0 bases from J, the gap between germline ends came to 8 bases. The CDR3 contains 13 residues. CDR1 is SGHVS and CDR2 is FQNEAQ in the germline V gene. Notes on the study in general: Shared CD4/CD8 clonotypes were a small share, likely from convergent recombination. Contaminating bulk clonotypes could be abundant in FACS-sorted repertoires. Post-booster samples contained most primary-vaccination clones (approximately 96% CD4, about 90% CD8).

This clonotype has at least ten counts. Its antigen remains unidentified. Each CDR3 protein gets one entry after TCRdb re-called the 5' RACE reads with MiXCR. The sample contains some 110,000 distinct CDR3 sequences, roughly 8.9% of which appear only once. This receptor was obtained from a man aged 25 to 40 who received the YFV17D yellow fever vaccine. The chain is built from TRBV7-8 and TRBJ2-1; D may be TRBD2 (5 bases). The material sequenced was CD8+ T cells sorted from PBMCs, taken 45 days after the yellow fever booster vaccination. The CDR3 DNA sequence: TGTGCCAGCCGAGAGGGCTCCTACAATGAGCAGTTCTTC. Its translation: CASREGSYNEQFF.